The next 28 T cell receptor beta chains were all read from a single sample in a study of blood T cell repertoires in COVID-19. Generated by immunoSEQ multiplex PCR, the TCRdb table keeps only in-frame clones and is missing some. The sample comprises some 300,000 clones, roughly 89% of which are singletons, and around 0.98% rests with the top ten. Sequenced material: peripheral blood. The receptors originated from a woman in her thirties or forties with COVID-19, enrolled during active disease.

The gene calls are TRBV7-9 and TRBJ2-3; D is undetermined. This CDR3 is built from 15 residues. The V and J ends lost 1 base and 0 bases respectively, with 8 bases between them. Germline V CDR1 and CDR2: SEHNR, FQNEAQ (reference sequence). CDR3 sequence reads: CASSLVSSSTDTQYF. As DNA, the CDR3 is TGTGCCAGCAGCTTAGTTTCCTCTAGCACAGATACGCAGTATTTT. Full variable domain (missing parts from reference TRBV7-9 and TRBJ2-3): DTGVSQNPRHKITKRGQNVTFRCDPISEHNRLYWYRQTLGQGPEFLTYFQNEAQLEKSRLLSDRFSAERPKGSFSTLEIQRTEQGDSAMYLCASSLVSSSTDTQYFGPGTRLTVL.

Turning to this clone: The sample contains more than one DNA sequence encoding this CDR3. V usage is TRBV19 and J usage is TRBJ1-2; unclear D gene. The length of the CDR3 is 12 residues. Germline V gene data show CDR1 as LNHDA and CDR2 as SQIVND (reference sequence). Deletions cut 2 bases from V and 4 bases from J, with 5 bases between. The CDR3 nucleotides are TGTGCCAGTAGTATATCAGTCTATGGCTACACCTTC. This encodes CASSISVYGYTF.

The table lists this clone with many counts. This rearrangement joins TRBV11-2 to TRBJ1-2, with TRBD1 matching 8 bases. The CDR3 runs 14 residues. Germline assignment: CDR1 SGHAT and CDR2 FQNNGV. The V segment lost 4 bases and the J segment 3 bases; nucleotides outside the gene matches: 4. Written as DNA, the CDR3 is TGTGCCAGCAGCTCAGGACAGGGCGACTATGGCTACACCTTC. Amino acids: CASSSGQGDYGYTF.

DNA of the CDR3: TGCAGCGTGGCGACAGGGGATAGCGAAAAACTGTTTTTT. Amino acids: CSVATGDSEKLFF. The rearrangement links TRBV29-1 to TRBJ1-4; 8 positions match TRBD1. The CDR3 contains 13 residues. Germline CDR1 reads SQVTM; CDR2 reads ANQGSEA. The ends lost 6 bases at V and 8 bases at J; junction bases unmatched: 8.

The chain has TRBV4-3 and TRBJ1-2, with D unclear. Germline V gene lookup returns CDR1 LGHNA and CDR2 YSLEER. There are 13 residues in the CDR3. V was trimmed by 2 bases and J by 7 bases, leaving 11 bases between them. The CDR3 spells CASSQRESRGYTF. As DNA, the CDR3 is TGCGCCAGCAGCCAAAGAGAATCCCGTGGCTACACCTTC.

The V gene is TRBV29-1, the J gene TRBJ2-2; 7 nucleotides line up with TRBD1. Per germline, CDR1 SQVTM and CDR2 ANQGSEA. The CDR3 is 16 amino acids. V gave up 0 bases and J gave up 0 bases; unmatched junction bases: 4. The CDR3 here is CSVEEVTGANTGELFF. The CDR3 nucleotides are TGCAGCGTTGAAGAGGTAACAGGGGCGAACACCGGGGAGCTGTTTTTT.

This clone was observed a handful of times. This chain uses TRBV6-2 or TRBV6-3 with TRBJ2-3; TRBD1 matches 8 bases. This CDR3 contains 16 residues. The germline V gene has CDR1 MNHEY and CDR2 SVGEGT. The ends lost 6 bases at V and 3 bases at J; junction bases unmatched: 11. The CDR3 loop reads CASSPRGRRVTDTQYF. For the CDR3, the DNA is TGTGCCAGCAGCCCCAGGGGGCGTAGGGTGACAGATACGCAGTATTTT.

This rearrangement joins TRBV5-6 to TRBJ1-2; 9 positions agree with TRBD1. This CDR3 has 14 residues. Germline trimming cut 3 bases from V and 8 bases from J; bases unmatched to any gene: 8. From germline, CDR1 is SGHDT and CDR2 YYEEEE. The DNA for the CDR3 is TGTGCCAGCAGCTGGCCTGGGACAGGGAAAGGCTACACCTTC. Amino acid sequence: CASSWPGTGKGYTF.

On this clone itself: The junction does not match germline at one end; this may be a read error. The V gene is TRBV25-1, the J gene TRBJ2-7; TRBD1 agrees at 10 bases. Per the germline V gene, CDR1 is MGHDK and CDR2 is SYGVNS. This CDR3 is built from 15 residues. CDR3 in amino acids: CASSESGTGVYEQYF. The CDR3 nucleotides read TGTGCCAGCAGCGAATCCGGGACAGGGGTCTACGAGCAGTACTTC.

CDR3 DNA: TGTGGAGCCCGGGACACGCATTTTGAAGCTTTCTTT. Protein: CGARDTHFEAFF. V and J are TRBV28 and TRBJ1-1; TRBD1 might be the D (6 bases). The CDR3 totals 12 residues. Germline lookup yields CDR1 MDHEN and CDR2 SYDVKM.

The gene calls are TRBV10-3 and TRBJ1-3; D perhaps matches TRBD1 (5 bases). CDR1 is ENHRY and CDR2 is SYGVKD in the germline V gene. V lost 6 bases and J 2 bases, leaving 14 bases between the germline ends. The CDR3 covers 15 residues. CDR3 protein: CAIRGGETAGNTIYF. In DNA form, the CDR3 reads TGTGCCATCAGGGGGGGGGAGACGGCTGGAAACACCATATATTTT.

The gene calls are TRBV7-2 and TRBJ2-7; D ambiguous. The germline V and J ends were trimmed by 4 bases and 0 bases, with 16 bases remaining between them. The CDR3 contains 16 residues. Germline CDR1 and CDR2: SGHTA and FQGNSA. CDR3: CASSSSVSAGSYEQYF. CDR3 sequence (DNA): TGTGCCAGCAGCTCTTCGGTGTCGGCAGGCTCCTACGAGCAGTACTTC.

This clone was seen more than once but under ten times. The same CDR3 can be traced to other DNA sequences in this sample. The chain uses TRBV7-9 and TRBJ2-7; D is undetermined. Trimming removed 5 bases from V and 2 bases from J, with 4 bases in between. CDR3 length equals 11 residues. In germline, CDR1 is SEHNR, CDR2 FQNEAQ (reference sequence). The chain's CDR3 is CASSPAYEQYF. The CDR3 DNA reads TGTGCCAGCAGCCCCGCCTACGAGCAGTACTTC.

J is TRBJ2-7 and V is TRBV28; D possibly corresponds to TRBD1 (6 bases). Trimming cost V 5 bases and J 0 bases, with 20 bases left between them. The germline V gene encodes CDR1 MDHEN and CDR2 SYDVKM. This CDR3 comprises 17 residues. CDR3 sequence reads: CASSPVLGQTSSYEQYF. In DNA form, the CDR3 reads TGTGCCAGCAGTCCAGTCTTAGGACAGACGAGCTCCTACGAGCAGTACTTC.

The sample holds a few counts of this clone. The chain uses TRBV18 and TRBJ2-7; the match to TRBD1 covers 7 bases. The V gene end was trimmed by 6 bases and the J gene end by 6 bases; junction bases not matched to a gene: 11. This CDR3 is built from 14 residues. Germline V gives CDR1 KGHSH, CDR2 LQKENI. In nucleotides, the CDR3 is TGTGCCAGCTCGCCCACAGGGGAGCCAATCGAGCAGTACTTC. Translated: CASSPTGEPIEQYF.

CDR3 residues: CASNEPTGLNIQYF. The CDR3 DNA follows: TGTGCCAGCAACGAACCGACAGGGTTAAACATTCAGTACTTC. The V and J genes are TRBV28 and TRBJ2-4; TRBD1 agrees at 7 bases. CDR1 MDHEN and CDR2 SYDVKM come from the germline V gene. This CDR3 spans 14 amino acids. J gave up 6 bases and V 7 bases, and 9 bases lay outside the gene matches.

The chain links TRBV5-1 to TRBJ1-2; 8 bases line up with TRBD1. The junction had 14 bases not matched to a gene; V was cut back by 4 bases and J by 3 bases. The CDR3 is made up of 17 amino acids. CDR1 is SGHRS and CDR2 is YFSETQ in the germline V gene. The CDR3: CASSPFAPGTGDYGYTF. The CDR3 DNA follows: TGCGCCAGCAGCCCCTTCGCCCCCGGGACAGGCGACTATGGCTACACCTTC.

The chain employs TRBV18 and TRBJ1-3, with D perhaps TRBD1 (6 bases). Trimming left V 6 bases short and J 3 bases short, with 15 bases between. Germline CDR1 is KGHSH and CDR2 is LQKENI. This CDR3 contains 15 residues. CDR3 sequence: CASSSTGSGGNTIYF. For the CDR3, the DNA is TGTGCCAGCTCGTCGACAGGTTCGGGTGGAAACACCATATATTTT.

The chain is built from TRBV11-2 and TRBJ2-7; a weak D match, TRBD1 (6 bases). Trimming removed 6 bases at V and 2 bases at J, with 20 bases between. The CDR3 loop spans 16 amino acids. Germline V gene sequence: CDR1 SGHAT, CDR2 FQNNGV. The CDR3 spells CASSFSHPQGTYEQYF. The CDR3 nucleotides are TGTGCCAGCAGTTTCTCCCACCCTCAGGGGACCTACGAGCAGTACTTC. The whole variable domain, filled in from reference TRBV11-2 and TRBJ2-7, reads EAGVAQSPRYKIIEKRQSVAFWCNPISGHATLYWYQQILGQGPKLLIQFQNNGVVDDSQLPKDRFSAERLKGVDSTLKIQPAKLEDSAVYLCASSFSHPQGTYEQYFGPGTRLTVT.

The chain is built from TRBV27 and TRBJ1-6; D is possibly TRBD1 (5 bases). Per germline, CDR1 MNHEY and CDR2 SMNVEV (reference sequence). The V and J ends lost 3 bases and 11 bases respectively, with 8 bases between them. The CDR3 consists of 12 residues. The DNA for the CDR3 is TGTGCCAGCAGTTTCGGGGGGGCACCCCTCCACTTT. Residues: CASSFGGAPLHF.

The chain combines TRBV7-2 with TRBJ2-3; TRBD2 aligns across 10 bases. Per germline, CDR1 SGHTA and CDR2 FQGNSA. The J segment lost 2 bases and the V segment lost 4 bases, leaving 3 bases of the junction unmatched. The CDR3 extends over 15 amino acids. The CDR3 protein is CASSSTSGFTDTQYF. CDR3 coding DNA: TGTGCCAGCAGCTCGACTAGCGGGTTCACAGATACGCAGTATTTT.

Turning to this clone: One end of the junction varies from germline; a read error may be responsible. Other DNA sequences in this specimen translate into the identical CDR3. V gene TRBV9 combines with J gene TRBJ1-2, with 8 bases fitting TRBD1. CDR1 and CDR2 from the germline V gene are SGDLS and YYNGEE. The length of the CDR3 is 14 residues. Here the CDR3 reads CASSTTGDGYGYTF. As DNA, the CDR3 is TGTGCCAGCAGCACGACAGGGGACGGCTATGGTTACACCTTC.

This chain uses TRBV13 with TRBJ1-2; tentative D call: TRBD1 (5 bases). The CDR3 loop spans 15 amino acids. Trimming removed 5 bases from V and 4 bases from J, with 17 bases in between. Germline V CDR1 and CDR2: PRHDT, FYEKMQ (reference sequence). DNA of the CDR3: TGTGCCAGCAGCATCCGGGACTTCGAGCGCTATGGCTACACCTTC. The encoded protein is CASSIRDFERYGYTF.

The V gene is TRBV10-3, the J gene TRBJ2-7; D is perhaps TRBD2 (6 bases). V lost 7 bases and J lost 3, with 16 bases in between. CDR3 length: 14 residues. Germline assignment: CDR1 ENHRY and CDR2 SYGVKD. This CDR3 reads CAIMAPMEGYEQYF. CDR3 DNA sequence: TGTGCCATCATGGCCCCCATGGAGGGCTACGAGCAGTACTTC.

CDR3 coding DNA: TGTGCCAGCAGTTGGGTACTAGCGGGGGGACCCATATACAATGAGCAGTTCTTC. Translating it yields CASSWVLAGGPIYNEQFF. This chain links TRBV28 with TRBJ2-1, with 12 bases fitting TRBD2. Looked up from germline, CDR1 is MDHEN and CDR2 is SYDVKM. V lost 4 bases and J lost 4; bases outside the gene matches: 11. The CDR3 has 18 residues.

The rearrangement joins TRBV21-1 to TRBJ2-3; TRBD2, the table's D call, was not compared with the DNA. TRBV21-1 is described as a pseudogene. The CDR3 is 15 residues long. This CDR3 reads CASGKGVAGTDTQYF. DNA of the CDR3: TGTGCCAGCGGAAAGGGGGTAGCGGGGACAGATACGCAGTATTTT.

The gene calls are TRBV7-9 and TRBJ2-1, with unresolved D. V was cut by 7 bases and J by 1 base, with 14 bases left in between. Germline V gene sequence: CDR1 SEHNR, CDR2 FQNEAQ (reference sequence). The length of the CDR3 is 15 residues. CDR3 in DNA: TGTGCCAGCACCCCCGCAACTACTTCCTACAATGAGCAGTTCTTC. This codes for CASTPATTSYNEQFF.

The V call is TRBV15, the J call TRBJ2-7; 7 bases map to TRBD1. The ends lost 1 base at V and 0 bases at J; junction bases unmatched: 6. The germline gives CDR1 LNHNV, CDR2 YYDKDF (reference sequence). The CDR3 extends over 16 amino acids. The CDR3 region is CATSRGRQGASYEQYF. Here the CDR3 DNA reads TGTGCCACCAGCAGAGGTAGACAGGGAGCCTCCTACGAGCAGTACTTC. The entire variable domain, with the rest obtained from reference TRBV15 and TRBJ2-7, is as follows: DAMVIQNPRYQVTQFGKPVTLSCSQTLNHNVMYWYQQKSSQAPKLLFHYYDKDFNNEADTPDNFQSRRPNTSFCFLDIRSPGLGDTAMYLCATSRGRQGASYEQYFGPGTRLTVT.